A selection of T cell receptor beta chains follows, all from one sample in a study of T cells in localized non-small cell lung cancer. Using immunoSEQ multiplex PCR, the repertoire was profiled, and TCRdb retains in-frame clones only, with some absent. The sample lists some 1,500 clones; around 20% were seen once. This specimen consisted of normal lung tissue next to the tumor, obtained before any cancer treatment. All receptors derive from a woman aged 40-69 years with stage II lung adenocarcinoma. The conserved cysteine and the conserved F or W are not part of the CDR3 here. Fields, in order: D gene, V gene, CDR3 protein. A D gene is named only where the DNA matches it firmly.

d_gene: TRBD2; v_gene: TRBV11-3; CDR3aa: ASSSSRLAGTGELF
d_gene: TRBD1; v_gene: TRBV28; CDR3aa: ASRTGDYNEQF
d_gene: .; v_gene: TRBV28; CDR3aa: ASLTGNTGELF
d_gene: TRBD1; v_gene: TRBV15; CDR3aa: ATSRETGGIHQPQH
d_gene: TRBD1; v_gene: TRBV5-1; CDR3aa: ASSLQGPYNSPLH
d_gene: .; v_gene: TRBV18; CDR3aa: ASSQRANSLTGELF
d_gene: .; v_gene: TRBV5-1; CDR3aa: ATRESLADGGELF
d_gene: .; v_gene: TRBV11-3; CDR3aa: ASSLENRGSYEQY
d_gene: .; v_gene: TRBV6-8; CDR3aa: ASSNGRGEKLF
d_gene: TRBD1; v_gene: TRBV11-3; CDR3aa: ASSLGGQGPEAF
d_gene: .; v_gene: TRBV6-7; CDR3aa: ASSLSGIGNTIY
d_gene: .; v_gene: TRBV10-2; CDR3aa: ASSESAGQMNTEAF
d_gene: TRBD1; v_gene: TRBV11-3; CDR3aa: ASSPDRAATGELF
d_gene: .; v_gene: TRBV19; CDR3aa: ASSIGSVGNYGYT
d_gene: TRBD1; v_gene: TRBV12-5; CDR3aa: ASNLGGDRNTEAF
d_gene: .; v_gene: TRBV5-1; CDR3aa: ASSSPRDTGELF
d_gene: TRBD1; v_gene: TRBV19; CDR3aa: ASSIGTGFNSPLH
d_gene: .; v_gene: TRBV11-3; CDR3aa: ASTPGNSYNEQF
d_gene: .; v_gene: TRBV9; CDR3aa: ASSVDSWDGKGTQY
d_gene: TRBD1; v_gene: TRBV6-8; CDR3aa: ASSRTGSNEKLF
d_gene: .; v_gene: TRBV19; CDR3aa: ASIGPENTEAF
d_gene: TRBD1; v_gene: TRBV9; CDR3aa: ASSVEGTGGNSPLH
d_gene: TRBD2; v_gene: TRBV7-6; CDR3aa: ASSFRGGAVYEQY
d_gene: .; v_gene: TRBV11-3; CDR3aa: ASSLVLGASRGNTIY
d_gene: .; v_gene: TRBV18; CDR3aa: ASSSGGQGQETQY
d_gene: .; v_gene: TRBV4-1; CDR3aa: ASSQVSGVLSYNEQF
d_gene: TRBD2; v_gene: TRBV19; CDR3aa: ASSTSGGDTQY
d_gene: TRBD1; v_gene: TRBV11-3; CDR3aa: ASSRGQVGEKLF
d_gene: .; v_gene: TRBV28; CDR3aa: ASSPQGFNEQY
d_gene: .; v_gene: TRBV11-3; CDR3aa: ASSPSPQGNRSPLH
d_gene: .; v_gene: TRBV6-8; CDR3aa: AIDDIGSYNEQF
d_gene: .; v_gene: TRBV7-1; CDR3aa: AINAGQGYGYT
d_gene: .; v_gene: TRBV6-8; CDR3aa: ASSYSTGEQF
d_gene: TRBD1; v_gene: TRBV28; CDR3aa: ASQGQFNQPQH
d_gene: TRBD1; v_gene: TRBV4-1; CDR3aa: ASSQEGRGGFYGYT
d_gene: .; v_gene: TRBV6-8; CDR3aa: ASSRGTMYGYT
d_gene: .; v_gene: TRBV9; CDR3aa: ASSVTGFSNSPLH
d_gene: .; v_gene: TRBV29-1; CDR3aa: SVTRTALRETQY
d_gene: .; v_gene: TRBV19; CDR3aa: ASTDANTGELF
d_gene: .; v_gene: TRBV15; CDR3aa: ATSSPQTGYNEQF
d_gene: .; v_gene: TRBV28; CDR3aa: ASSLAQGINTQY
d_gene: .; v_gene: TRBV6-8; CDR3aa: ASRPTRLTRTAGELF
d_gene: TRBD1; v_gene: TRBV5-1; CDR3aa: ASSLDGQGTEQF
d_gene: .; v_gene: TRBV28; CDR3aa: ASISEGKDTQY
d_gene: .; v_gene: TRBV11-3; CDR3aa: ASSLSPRASGNTIY
d_gene: .; v_gene: TRBV2; CDR3aa: ASSGRVEGGGNQPQH
d_gene: TRBD2; v_gene: TRBV14; CDR3aa: ASSPRLAGQETQY
d_gene: .; v_gene: TRBV11-3; CDR3aa: ASSKPGSNTGELF
d_gene: .; v_gene: TRBV23-1; CDR3aa: ASSQSHRNTEAF
d_gene: .; v_gene: TRBV5-1; CDR3aa: ASSLMASRGTGELF
d_gene: .; v_gene: TRBV12-5; CDR3aa: APSRLGTGELF
d_gene: .; v_gene: TRBV19; CDR3aa: ASSTSTRGEQY
d_gene: .; v_gene: TRBV23-1; CDR3aa: ASSRGGRNFSGANVLT
d_gene: .; v_gene: TRBV28; CDR3aa: ASTPGPGIYEQY
d_gene: .; v_gene: TRBV5-1; CDR3aa: ASSLVGGGYTIY